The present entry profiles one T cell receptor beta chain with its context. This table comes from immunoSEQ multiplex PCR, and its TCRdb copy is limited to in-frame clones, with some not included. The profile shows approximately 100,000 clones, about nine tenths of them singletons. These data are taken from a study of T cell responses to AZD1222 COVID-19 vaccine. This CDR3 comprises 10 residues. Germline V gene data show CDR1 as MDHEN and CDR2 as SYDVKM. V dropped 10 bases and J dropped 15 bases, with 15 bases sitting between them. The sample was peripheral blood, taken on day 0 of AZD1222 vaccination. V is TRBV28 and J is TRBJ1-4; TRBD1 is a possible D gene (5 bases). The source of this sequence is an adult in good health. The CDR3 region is CATTGDLMFF. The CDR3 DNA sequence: TGTGCCACGACGGGGGACTTGATGTTTTTT.